This T cell receptor (beta chain) was sequenced in a study of blood T cell repertoires in COVID-19. Study-wide background: COVID-19 samples from acute and convalescent phases originated in the United States, Italy and Spain. In each case, the material was cDNA or gDNA derived from T cells, B-cell-depleted T cells, or PBMCs.

Original methodology: Nucleated cell counts were estimated from reference gene primer amplification. Here immunoSEQ multiplex PCR was the method, and the copy in TCRdb shows in-frame clones only, minus some. D and trimming come from the DNA, and the V and J calls and clone size come from that table. The sample lists more than 75,000 clones; roughly 90% were seen once. In germline, CDR1 is SGHDN, CDR2 FVKESK. The CDR3 covers 14 residues. V was cut by 5 bases and J by 4 bases, with 12 bases left in between. The rearrangement links TRBV14 to TRBJ2-1; D perhaps matches TRBD1 (6 bases). Sample: peripheral blood. The source of this sequence is a man aged 50 or older with acute or convalescent COVID-19. The CDR3 sequence is CASSYTGQYNEQFF. The CDR3 coding sequence is TGTGCCAGCAGCTACACAGGACAGTACAATGAGCAGTTCTTC. Combining the CDR3 with reference TRBV14 and TRBJ2-1 gives the whole variable domain EAGVTQFPSHSVIEKGQTVTLRCDPISGHDNLYWYRRVMGKEIKFLLHFVKESKQDESGMPNNRFLAERTGGTYSTLKVQPAELEDSGVYFCASSYTGQYNEQFFGPGTRLTVL.